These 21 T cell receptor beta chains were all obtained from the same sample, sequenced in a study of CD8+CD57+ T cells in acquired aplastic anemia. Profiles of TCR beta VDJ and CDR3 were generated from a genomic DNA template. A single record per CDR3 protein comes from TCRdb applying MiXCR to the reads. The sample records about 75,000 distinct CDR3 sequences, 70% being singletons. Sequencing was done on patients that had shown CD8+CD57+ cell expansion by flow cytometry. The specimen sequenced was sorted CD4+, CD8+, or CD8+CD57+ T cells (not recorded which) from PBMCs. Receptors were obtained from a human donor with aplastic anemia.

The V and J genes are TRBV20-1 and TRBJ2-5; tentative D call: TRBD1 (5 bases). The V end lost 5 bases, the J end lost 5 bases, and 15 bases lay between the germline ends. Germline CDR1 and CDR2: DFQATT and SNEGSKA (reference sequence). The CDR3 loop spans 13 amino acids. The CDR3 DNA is TGCAGTGCTTCGGGCAGGGCTTGGGAGACCCAGTACTTC. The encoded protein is CSASGRAWETQYF.

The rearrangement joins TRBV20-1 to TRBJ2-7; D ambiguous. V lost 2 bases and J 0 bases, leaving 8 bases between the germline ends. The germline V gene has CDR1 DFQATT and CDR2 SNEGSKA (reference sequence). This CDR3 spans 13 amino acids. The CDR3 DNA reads TGCAGTGCTAGATCTCCCCCCTCCTACGAGCAGTACTTC. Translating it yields CSARSPPSYEQYF.

The CDR3 is CATRGTSGEQYF. As DNA, the CDR3 is TGTGCCACCAGAGGGACTAGCGGTGAGCAGTACTTC. The J gene is TRBJ2-7, the V gene TRBV24-1; 11 nucleotides align to TRBD2. Germline values: CDR1 KGHDR, CDR2 SFDVKD. The junction had 2 bases not matched to a gene; V was cut back by 7 bases and J by 7 bases. The CDR3 covers 12 residues.

CDR3 in DNA: TGCAGCGTTGAAGATTGGGCTAGCGGGAGCGCAGATACGCAGTATTTT. This translates into CSVEDWASGSADTQYF. V usage is TRBV29-1 and J usage is TRBJ2-3; 10 bases match TRBD2. The germline gives CDR1 SQVTM, CDR2 ANQGSEA. V lost 0 bases and J lost 4; bases outside the gene matches: 7. This CDR3 is 16 amino acids long.

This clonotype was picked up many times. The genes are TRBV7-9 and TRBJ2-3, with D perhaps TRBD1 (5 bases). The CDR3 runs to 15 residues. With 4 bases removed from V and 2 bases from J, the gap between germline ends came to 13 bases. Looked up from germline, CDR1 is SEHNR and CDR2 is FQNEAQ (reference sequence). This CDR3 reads CASSSREANTDTQYF. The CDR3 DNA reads TGTGCCAGCAGCTCCAGGGAAGCAAACACAGATACGCAGTATTTT.

This CDR3 is CASRVSNEQFF. In DNA form, the CDR3 reads TGTGCCAGCAGGGTAAGCAATGAGCAGTTCTTC. The V and J genes are TRBV7-8 and TRBJ2-1, with D uncertain. V was clipped by 6 bases and J by 6 bases, with 6 bases between them. The CDR3 is made up of 11 amino acids. Germline lookup yields CDR1 SGHVS and CDR2 FQNEAQ. The whole variable domain, filled in from reference TRBV7-8 and TRBJ2-1, reads GAGVSQSPRYKVAKRGQDVALRCDPISGHVSLFWYQQALGQGPEFLTYFQNEAQLDKSGLPSDRFFAERPEGSVSTLKIQRTQQEDSAVYLCASRVSNEQFFGPGTRLTVL.

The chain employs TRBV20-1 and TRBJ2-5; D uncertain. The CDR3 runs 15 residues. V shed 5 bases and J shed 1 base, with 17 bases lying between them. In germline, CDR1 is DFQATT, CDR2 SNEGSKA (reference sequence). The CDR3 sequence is CSASLPRLVQETQYF. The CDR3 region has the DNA TGCAGTGCTTCTTTACCCCGACTCGTCCAAGAGACCCAGTACTTC.

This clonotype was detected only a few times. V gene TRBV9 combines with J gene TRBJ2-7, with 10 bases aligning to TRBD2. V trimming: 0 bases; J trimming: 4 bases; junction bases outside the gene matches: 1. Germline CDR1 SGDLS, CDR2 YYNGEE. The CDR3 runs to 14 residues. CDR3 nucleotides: TGTGCCAGCAGCGTAGCTAGCGGGGGTTACGAGCAGTACTTC. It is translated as CASSVASGGYEQYF.

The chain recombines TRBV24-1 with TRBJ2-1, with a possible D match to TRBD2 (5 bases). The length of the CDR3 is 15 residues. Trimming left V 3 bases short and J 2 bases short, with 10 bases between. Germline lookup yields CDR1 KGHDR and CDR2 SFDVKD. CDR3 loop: CATSDRLSPYNEQFF. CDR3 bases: TGTGCCACCAGTGATCGACTATCGCCCTACAATGAGCAGTTCTTC.

The CDR3 sequence: CSVERDSGEKLFF. The CDR3 coding sequence is TGCAGCGTTGAACGGGACAGTGGAGAAAAACTGTTTTTT. V gene TRBV29-1 combines with J gene TRBJ1-4; 7 bases are shared with TRBD1. Germline CDR1 SQVTM, CDR2 ANQGSEA. CDR3 length: 13 amino acids. V gave up 2 bases and J gave up 8 bases; unmatched junction bases: 5.

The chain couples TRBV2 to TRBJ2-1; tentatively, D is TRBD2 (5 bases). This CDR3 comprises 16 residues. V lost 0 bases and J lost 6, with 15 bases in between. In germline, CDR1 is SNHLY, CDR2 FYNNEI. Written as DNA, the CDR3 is TGTGCCAGCAGTGAAGCAGCAAGAGCGGCTACCAATGAGCAGTTCTTC. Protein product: CASSEAARAATNEQFF.

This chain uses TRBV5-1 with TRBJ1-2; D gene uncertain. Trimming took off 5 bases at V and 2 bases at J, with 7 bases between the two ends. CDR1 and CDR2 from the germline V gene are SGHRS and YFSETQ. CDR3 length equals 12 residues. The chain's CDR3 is CASSKENYGYTF. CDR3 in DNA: TGCGCCAGCAGTAAGGAGAACTATGGCTACACCTTC.

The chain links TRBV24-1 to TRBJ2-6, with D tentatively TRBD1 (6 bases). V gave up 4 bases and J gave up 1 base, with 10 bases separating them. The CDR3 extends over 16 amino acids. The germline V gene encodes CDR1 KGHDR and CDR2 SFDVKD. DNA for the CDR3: TGTGCCACCAGTGACCTACAGGGATCTGGGGCCAACGTCCTGACTTTC. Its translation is CATSDLQGSGANVLTF.

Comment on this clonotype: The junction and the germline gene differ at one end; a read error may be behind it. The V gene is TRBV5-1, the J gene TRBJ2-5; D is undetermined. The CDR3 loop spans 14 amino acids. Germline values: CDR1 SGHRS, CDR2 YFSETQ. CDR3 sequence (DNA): TGCGCCAGCAGCAAGGAAGGGTTCCAAGAGACTCAGTACTTC. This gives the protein CASSKEGFQETQYF. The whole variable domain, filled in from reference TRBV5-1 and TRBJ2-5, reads KAGVTQTPRYLIKTRGQQVTLSCSPISGHRSVSWYQQTPGQGLQFLFEYFSETQRNKGNFPGRFSGRQFSNSRSEMNVSTLELGDSALYLCASSKEGFQETQYFGPGTRLLVL.

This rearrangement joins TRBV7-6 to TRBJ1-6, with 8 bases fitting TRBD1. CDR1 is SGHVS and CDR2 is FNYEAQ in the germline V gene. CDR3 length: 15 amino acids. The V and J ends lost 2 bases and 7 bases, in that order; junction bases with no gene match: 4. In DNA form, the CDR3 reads TGTGCCAGCAGCTTAAGTACAGGGGGGAATTCACCCCTCCACTTT. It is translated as CASSLSTGGNSPLHF.

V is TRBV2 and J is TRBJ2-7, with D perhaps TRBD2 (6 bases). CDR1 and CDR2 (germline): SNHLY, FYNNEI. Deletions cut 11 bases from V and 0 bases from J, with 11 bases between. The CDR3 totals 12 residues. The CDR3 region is CAGGTYSYEQYF. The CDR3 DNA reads TGTGCCGGGGGGACGTACTCCTACGAGCAGTACTTC.

The CDR3 nucleotides are TGTGCCATCAGTGCCCGAGTGAACAATCAGCCCCAGCATTTT. It translates to CAISARVNNQPQHF. The chain combines TRBV10-3 with TRBJ1-5; no definite D call. V lost 4 bases and J lost 3, with 10 bases in between. The CDR3 runs 14 residues. In germline, CDR1 is ENHRY, CDR2 SYGVKD.

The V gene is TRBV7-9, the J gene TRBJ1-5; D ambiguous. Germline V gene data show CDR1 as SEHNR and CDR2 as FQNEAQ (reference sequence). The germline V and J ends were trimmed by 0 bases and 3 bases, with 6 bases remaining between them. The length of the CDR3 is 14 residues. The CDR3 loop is CASSLAGLNQPQHF. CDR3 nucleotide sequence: TGTGCCAGCAGCTTAGCAGGGCTCAATCAGCCCCAGCATTTT.

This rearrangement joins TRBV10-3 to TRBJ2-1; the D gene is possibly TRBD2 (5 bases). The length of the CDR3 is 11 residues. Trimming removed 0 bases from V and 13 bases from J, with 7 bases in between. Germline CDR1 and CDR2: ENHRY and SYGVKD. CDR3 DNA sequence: TGTGCCATCAGTGAGTCGGGAGTTCAGTTCTTC. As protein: CAISESGVQFF.

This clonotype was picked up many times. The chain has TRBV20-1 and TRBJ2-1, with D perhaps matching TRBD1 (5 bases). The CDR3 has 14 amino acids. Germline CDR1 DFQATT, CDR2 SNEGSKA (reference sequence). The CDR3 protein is CSALGQTDYNEQFF. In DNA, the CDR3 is TGCAGCGCACTGGGGCAGACCGACTACAATGAGCAGTTCTTC.

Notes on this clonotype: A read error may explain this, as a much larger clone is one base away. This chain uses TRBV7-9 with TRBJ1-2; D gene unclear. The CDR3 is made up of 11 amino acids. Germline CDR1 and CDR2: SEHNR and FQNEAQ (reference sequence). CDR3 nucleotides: TGTGCCAGCAGCTCGGACTATGGCTACGCCTTC. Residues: CASSSDYGYAF. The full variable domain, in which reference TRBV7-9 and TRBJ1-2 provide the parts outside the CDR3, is DTGVSQNPRHKITKRGQNVTFRCDPISEHNRLYWYRQTLGQGPEFLTYFQNEAQLEKSRLLSDRFSAERPKGSFSTLEIQRTEQGDSAMYLCASSSDYGYAFGSGTRLTVV.